The sequence of this T cell receptor beta chain was determined in a study of human T cells and chemical hapten exposure. Whole blood, unfractionated, served as the material for total RNA extraction. Each CDR3 protein gets one entry after TCRdb re-called the 5' RACE reads with MiXCR. The sample consists of approximately 140,000 distinct CDR3 sequences, around 4% of them appearing once. This clonotype was seen many times. The CDR3 is 13 residues long. With 7 bases removed from V and 7 bases from J, the gap between germline ends came to 14 bases. CDR1 and CDR2 (germline): ENHRY, SYGVKD. The rearrangement links TRBV10-3 to TRBJ1-5, with D perhaps matching TRBD1 (5 bases). The TCR originated in a female donor in good health. Here the CDR3 DNA reads TGTGCCATCAAGAGAGGGGTGGAACAGCCCCAGCATTTT. Its translation is CAIKRGVEQPQHF.